The subject of this entry is one TCR beta chain. Its cognate antigen is unknown. One base away lies a much larger clone, so this may be a sequencing read error. The CDR3 does not end in the conserved phenylalanine or tryptophan, so this is likely a read error. TCRdb ran MiXCR on the PCR reads and lists one entry per CDR3 protein. The sample carries 88,000 or so distinct CDR3 sequences, around a fifth recorded once. This record belongs to a study of molecular identifiers for immune sequencing clone quantification. Turning to the study itself: For replicates, RNA isolated from roughly 21,000 or 96,000 naive CD8 cells was divided into five portions, of which four were sequenced.

The CDR3 loop spans 14 amino acids. V trimming: 8 bases; J trimming: 4 bases; junction bases outside the gene matches: 4. Broader study findings: Barcode-sharing identical TCR molecules could underestimate highly expanded clone sizes. Beyond 20 RNA copies, clones held over 98% of effector molecules, compared with under 1% in naive cells.

V is TRBV12-3 or TRBV12-4 and J is TRBJ2-1, with TRBD2 matching 11 bases. The sequenced sample consisted of naive CD8+ T cells from blood, with Jurkat cell RNA spiked in. Subset indicated: FACS-sorted CD8+CD4-CCR7+CD45RA+ naive T cells. The TCR comes from a human donor in good health. Some libraries in this study had Jurkat cell RNA spiked in. The CDR3, as DNA: TGTGCCAGCTCGACTAGCGGGGTTTACAATGAGCAGTTCCTC. It specifies CASSTSGVYNEQFL.